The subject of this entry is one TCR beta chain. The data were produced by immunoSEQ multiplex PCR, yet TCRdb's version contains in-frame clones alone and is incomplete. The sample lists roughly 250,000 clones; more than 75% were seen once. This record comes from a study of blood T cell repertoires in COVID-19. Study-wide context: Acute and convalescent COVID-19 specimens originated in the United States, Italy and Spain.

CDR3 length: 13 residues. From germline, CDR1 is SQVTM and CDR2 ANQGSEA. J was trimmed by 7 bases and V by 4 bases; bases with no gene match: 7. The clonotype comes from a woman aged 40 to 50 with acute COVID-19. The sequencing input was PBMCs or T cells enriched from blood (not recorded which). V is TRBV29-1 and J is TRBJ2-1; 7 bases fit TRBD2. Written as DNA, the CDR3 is TGCAGCGTTGTGCGGGGGACCGGGAATGAGCAGTTCTTC. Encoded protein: CSVVRGTGNEQFF.